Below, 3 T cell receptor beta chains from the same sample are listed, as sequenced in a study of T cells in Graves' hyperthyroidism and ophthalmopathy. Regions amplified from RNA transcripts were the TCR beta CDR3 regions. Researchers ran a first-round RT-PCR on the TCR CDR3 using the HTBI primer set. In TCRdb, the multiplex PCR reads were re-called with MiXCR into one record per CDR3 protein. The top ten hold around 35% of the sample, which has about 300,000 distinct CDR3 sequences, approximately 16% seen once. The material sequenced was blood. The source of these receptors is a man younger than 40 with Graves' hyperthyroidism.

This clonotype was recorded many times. The CDR3 sequence is CASSLGTSANNEQFF. In nucleotides, the CDR3 is TGCGCCAGCAGCTTAGGGACTAGCGCCAACAATGAGCAGTTCTTC. The chain combines TRBV5-1 with TRBJ2-1, with 10 bases lining up with TRBD2. The germline V gene has CDR1 SGHRS and CDR2 YFSETQ. The trim removed 2 bases at V and 5 bases at J, leaving 4 bases unmatched. CDR3 length: 15 residues.

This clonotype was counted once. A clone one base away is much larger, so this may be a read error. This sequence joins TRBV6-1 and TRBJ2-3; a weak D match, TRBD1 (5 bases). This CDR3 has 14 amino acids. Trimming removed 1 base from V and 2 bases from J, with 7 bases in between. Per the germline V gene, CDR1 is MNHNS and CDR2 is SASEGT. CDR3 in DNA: TGTGCCAGCAGTGAAGGGGGCGACACAGATACGCAGTATTTT. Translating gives CASSEGGDTDTQYF.

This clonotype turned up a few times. The CDR3 is CASSKGVTLTLEETQYF. The CDR3 nucleotides are TGTGCCAGCAGTAAGGGGGTGACACTAACACTCGAAGAGACCCAGTACTTC. The chain links TRBV25-1 to TRBJ2-5, with a tentative D call TRBD1 (6 bases). Trimming took 5 bases from V and 3 from J, leaving 22 bases between them. Germline lookup yields CDR1 MGHDK and CDR2 SYGVNS. This CDR3 comprises 17 residues.